This TCR beta chain was found in a study of blood T cell repertoires in COVID-19. Profiling relied on immunoSEQ multiplex PCR, and the TCRdb table lists in-frame clones only, not all of them. Among about 250,000 clones listed, about 83% were seen once. The specimen sequenced was peripheral blood. The receptor comes from a woman of 80 years or more with COVID-19, enrolled during active disease.

CDR3: CSVGGGGTEAFF. The CDR3 nucleotides are TGCAGCGTTGGCGGGGGAGGGACTGAAGCTTTCTTT. The chain has TRBV29-1 and TRBJ1-1; weak D call: TRBD1 (5 bases). The CDR3 sequence is 12 residues long. Germline V gives CDR1 SQVTM, CDR2 ANQGSEA. The V end lost 4 bases, the J end lost 5 bases, and 11 bases lay between the germline ends.